The 13 T cell receptor beta chains in this list originate from one sample, sequenced in a study of monozygotic twins with inflammatory bowel disease. TCRdb reanalyzed the 5' RACE reads and collapses them to one entry per CDR3 protein, without DNA. This sample's table has some 99,000 distinct CDR3 sequences. The sequencing input was blood. The receptors were gathered from a human donor with ulcerative colitis or Crohn's disease, or a healthy co-twin of an affected twin (not recorded which).

This sequence joins TRBV28 and TRBJ2-5; checking the TCRdb D call of TRBD2 is not possible without DNA. The CDR3 is 16 residues long. Germline loops: CDR1 MDHEN, CDR2 SYDVKM. This chain's CDR3 is CASSSFKRGGGETQYF.

V gene TRBV28 combines with J gene TRBJ2-5; the TCRdb D gene call, TRBD2, has no DNA to confirm it. This CDR3 has 17 residues. Germline V gives CDR1 MDHEN, CDR2 SYDVKM. CDR3 region: CASSSLTSGRSQETQYF.

The V call is TRBV7-9, the J call TRBJ2-5; the D call from TCRdb, TRBD1, cannot be confirmed without DNA. Germline V CDR1 and CDR2: SEHNR, FQNEAQ (reference sequence). The CDR3 runs to 14 residues. The CDR3 loop reads CASSPFGGSETQYF.

The rearrangement links TRBV7-9 to TRBJ2-1; absent DNA, TCRdb's TRBD2 call cannot be checked. The CDR3 is 15 residues long. Germline lookup yields CDR1 SEHNR and CDR2 FQNEAQ (reference sequence). CDR3: CASSLVLAGHNEQFF.

The chain uses TRBV28 and TRBJ2-3; TCRdb selects TRBD1, and the lack of DNA leaves this call unchecked. The CDR3 extends over 17 amino acids. Germline lookup yields CDR1 MDHEN and CDR2 SYDVKM. The CDR3 loop reads CASSLRGQGASSDTQYF.

The chain couples TRBV3-1 to TRBJ1-3. The CDR3 is made up of 14 amino acids. The V gene's germline CDR1 is LGHDT and CDR2 YNNKEL (reference sequence). The CDR3 sequence is CASSPWRSGNTIYF.

This chain joins TRBV20-1 and TRBJ2-3; checking the TCRdb D call of TRBD2 is not possible without DNA. Germline assignment: CDR1 DFQATT and CDR2 SNEGSKA (reference sequence). This CDR3 region has 15 residues. CDR3 protein: CSATAGGLDTDTQYF.

This sequence joins TRBV12-3 or TRBV12-4 and TRBJ1-1; TCRdb calls TRBD1, which cannot be checked without DNA. The CDR3 spans 13 residues. The chain's CDR3 is CASSFSRGTEAFF.

This chain uses TRBV24-1 with TRBJ2-3. CDR1 is KGHDR, CDR2 SFDVKD, per germline. The CDR3 is 13 amino acids. The CDR3 sequence is CATSDWSADTQYF.

V usage is TRBV7-2 and J usage is TRBJ2-1; the D call from TCRdb, TRBD2, cannot be confirmed without DNA. Germline-derived CDR1 and CDR2 are SGHTA and FQGNSA. CDR3 length equals 14 residues. This chain's CDR3 is CASSLGATREKQFF.

The J gene is TRBJ2-7, the V gene TRBV27; the D gene TCRdb calls, TRBD2, cannot be checked with no DNA. The CDR3 is made up of 15 amino acids. The germline CDR1 and CDR2 sequences are MNHEY and SMNVEV (reference sequence). CDR3: CASSPGTSGTYEQYF.

The chain employs TRBV4-1 and TRBJ1-5; the TCRdb D gene call, TRBD1, has no DNA to confirm it. Germline V gene data show CDR1 as MGHRA and CDR2 as YSYEKL. The CDR3 loop spans 20 amino acids. CDR3 loop: CASTPSLYRSKGYSNQPQHF.

The V and J genes are TRBV19 and TRBJ1-5; TCRdb's assignment of TRBD1 cannot be checked, as there is no DNA. Germline values: CDR1 LNHDA, CDR2 SQIVND (reference sequence). The CDR3 is 15 residues long. The CDR3 is CASSVETGDNQPQHF.